This T cell receptor beta chain came from a study of OX40 agonist ivuxolimab in advanced cancers. Study summary: Two patients with cutaneous melanoma and one with hepatocellular carcinoma, three in total, showed partial responses.

Measured with immunoSEQ multiplex PCR; TCRdb has only the in-frame clones, and not every one. Of 60,000 or so clones listed, 75% to 90% are singletons. V was clipped by 6 bases and J by 2 bases, with 16 bases between them. The CDR3 has 16 residues. Germline loops: CDR1 MDHEN, CDR2 SYDVKM. This rearrangement joins TRBV28 to TRBJ1-4, with D unresolved. The sequenced sample was CD4+ or CD8+ T cells sorted from blood, obtained in a trial of the OX40 agonist ivuxolimab. The origin of this receptor is an adult with an advanced solid tumor such as melanoma, head and neck, liver or kidney cancer. This CDR3 reads CASRTPAAATNEKLFF. CDR3 DNA sequence: TGTGCCAGCAGAACTCCTGCGGCTGCGACTAATGAAAAACTGTTTTTT.